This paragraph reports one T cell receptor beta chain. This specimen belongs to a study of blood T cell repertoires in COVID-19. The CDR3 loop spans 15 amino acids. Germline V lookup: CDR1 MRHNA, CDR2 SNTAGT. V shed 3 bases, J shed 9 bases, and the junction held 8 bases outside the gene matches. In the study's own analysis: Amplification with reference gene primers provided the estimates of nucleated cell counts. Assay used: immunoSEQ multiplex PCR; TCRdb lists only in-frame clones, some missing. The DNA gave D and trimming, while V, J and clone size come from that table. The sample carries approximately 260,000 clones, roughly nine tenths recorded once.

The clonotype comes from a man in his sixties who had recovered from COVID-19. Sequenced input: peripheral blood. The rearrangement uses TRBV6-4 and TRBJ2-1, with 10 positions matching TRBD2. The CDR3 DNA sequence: TGTGCCAGCAGTGAAACTAGCGGGGTCTCTGGTGAGCAGTTCTTC. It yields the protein CASSETSGVSGEQFF.